The rows below give T cell receptor beta chains drawn from one sample of a study of OX40 agonist ivuxolimab in advanced cancers. Only in-frame clones appear in the TCRdb table, and some are missing; sequencing was by immunoSEQ multiplex PCR. The sample includes 55,000 to 70,000 clones, over 85% of them seen just once. The sample in question was CD4+ or CD8+ T cells sorted from blood, obtained in a trial of the OX40 agonist ivuxolimab. These TCRs come from an adult with an advanced solid tumor such as melanoma, head and neck, liver or kidney cancer. CDR3s include the opening cysteine and the closing phenylalanine or tryptophan.

j_call v_call cdr3_aa
TRBJ1-2 TRBV5-6 CASSLSSGSGYTF
TRBJ1-3 TRBV30 CACSNSGNTIYF
TRBJ1-1 TRBV4-1 CASSQTGTARILNTEAFF
TRBJ1-1 TRBV6-1 CASIIRRWTHTEAFF
TRBJ1-2 TRBV18 CASSPPSGYGYTF
TRBJ1-2 TRBV5-1 CASRQDPNYGYTF
TRBJ2-1 TRBV27 CASSFIGQGVGEQFF
TRBJ2-5 TRBV5-1 CASSLAGGRGETQYF
TRBJ2-4 TRBV7-9 CASSLGLAGNIQYF
TRBJ2-3 TRBV30 CACRDSHLSTDTQYF
TRBJ2-7 TRBV6-5 CASSLGGHYEQYF
TRBJ1-1 TRBV7-2 CASSLYGEAFF
TRBJ2-1 TRBV11-2 CASSHLAGTGIYNEQFF
TRBJ2-1 TRBV6-4 CAITQGHSYNEQFF
TRBJ2-2 TRBV5-1 CASSRQTGQANTGELFF
TRBJ1-3 TRBV5-1 CASSLEGTGAGNTIYF
TRBJ2-4 TRBV6-5 CASSFGQGRIQYF
TRBJ1-4 TRBV7-9 CASSFVTGGENEKLFF
TRBJ1-2 TRBV10-3 CAISEFPPGPGGGSHGYTF
TRBJ2-3 TRBV19 CASSIGQGTSLDTQYF
TRBJ1-1 TRBV18 CASSLNSIEYMNTEAFF
TRBJ2-6 TRBV4-2 CASSHGQGAGGANVLTF
TRBJ2-3 TRBV2 CASSLQGGGTDTQYF
TRBJ2-2 TRBV30 CAWNRDRGPGELFF
TRBJ2-3 TRBV19 CASSVNRGRTDTQYF
TRBJ1-3 TRBV30 CAGGASGNTIYF
TRBJ2-7 TRBV10-3 CAISGGWGPGGEQYF
TRBJ2-3 TRBV29-1 CSALTGGSTDTQYF
TRBJ2-3 TRBV6-5 CASSSLGLAGADTQYF
TRBJ1-4 TRBV5-1 CASSLQGQATNEKLFF
TRBJ2-5 TRBV5-1 CASSLSTAEGETQYF
TRBJ1-1 TRBV10-1 CASSEGGTEAFF
TRBJ2-5 TRBV10-1 CASRASGGPGETQYF
TRBJ2-1 TRBV2 CASSENNEQFF
TRBJ2-2 TRBV7-2 CASRILAGSAGELFF
TRBJ2-7 TRBV5-5 CASIGTAQAGEQYF
TRBJ2-7 TRBV18 CASSPDSSYEQYF